Given below is one T cell receptor beta chain in context. This sample was taken from a study of blood T cell repertoires in COVID-19. Measured with immunoSEQ multiplex PCR; TCRdb has only the in-frame clones, and not every one. The data hold some 520,000 clones, with 85% to 90% observed a single time. Sample: peripheral blood. The source is a man between 18 and 35 years old with COVID-19, enrolled during active disease.

The CDR3 protein is CASYRGGTEAFF. CDR3 sequence (DNA): TGTGCCAGTTACAGGGGAGGTACTGAAGCTTTCTTT. The chain recombines TRBV19 with TRBJ1-1; TRBD1 aligns across 7 bases. J lost 5 bases, V lost 8 bases, and 5 bases had no gene match. This CDR3 comprises 12 residues. CDR1 is LNHDA and CDR2 is SQIVND in the germline V gene (reference sequence).